This T cell receptor beta chain appears in the sequencing data of a study of blood T cell repertoires in COVID-19 (TCRdb year 2020). For the wider study: Collaborator samples came from the United States, Italy and Spain and covered acute and convalescent phases of COVID-19. The samples were drawn from the first 160 participants of the ongoing ImmuneRACE study and from 950 to 1,500 subjects provided by 6 global collaborators. Where available, HLA class I and class II types were obtained from metadata supplied by the sample provider rather than from assay-based typing. The material from the prospective study consisted of cDNA or gDNA derived from T cells, B-cell-depleted T cells, or PBMCs. A freely available public database, intended as a resource for researchers studying the immune response to SARS-CoV-2, is where the repertoires were released. Subjects who had been exposed to COVID-19, were actively infected with it, or had recovered from it provided the deeply sampled blood TCRbeta repertoires that made up the dataset. The sample metadata nearly always contained a de-identified subject ID, COVID-19 status, age in years and sex.

V ends up 0 bases short and J 2 bases short, with an unmatched junction base count of 4. As encoded in the germline V gene, CDR1 is MNHEY while CDR2 is SVGEGT. Measured from the cysteine to the phenylalanine, the CDR3 is 18 residues long. CDR3 DNA only is kept here, 54 bases in frame from base 1. The paper as a whole reports these results and caveats: The quantity of clinical and demographic metadata differed by source and by participant and was supplied without curation.

TCRbeta CDR3 regions were amplified from genomic DNA using the immunoSEQ Assay, a bias-controlled multiplex PCR. The authors' pipeline ran thus. The number of nucleated cells in each sample was estimated from the amplification of reference gene primers within the assay. Sequence reads were collapsed and filtered to measure the absolute abundance of every unique TCRbeta CDR3 rearrangement. Productive Simpson clonality was computed per sample as the square root of Simpson's diversity index over productive rearrangements. Not all clones reach the TCRdb copy of this immuneACCESS table, which keeps in-frame sequences only. Checked studies attribute under half of the gap to unresolved V genes and leave the rest unexplained. The V and J calls and clone size were taken over from that table, and D and trimming were inferred from the DNA. For this sample there are about 54,000 clones; over 75% appear just once. The ten largest clones represent under 9% of the sample.

In the case of this clone: No cognate antigen has been identified for it. No base quality values were provided; no much bigger clone lies one nucleotide off.

Collaborating institutions collected whole blood in K2EDTA tubes following their own protocols. For TCRbeta analysis, collaborators shipped samples in one of three forms: frozen whole blood, isolated PBMCs, or DNA extracted from either of those sample types. Input material: peripheral blood. The rearranged chain carries TRBV6-2 or TRBV6-3 and TRBJ2-5; the central 15 bases match TRBD2. The TCR comes from a middle-aged woman with active COVID-19. Here is the DNA: TGTGCCAGCAGTTACTCGGGACTAGCGGGGGGAACTCAAGAGACCCAGTACTTC. This codes for CASSYSGLAGGTQETQYF.